Listed here is a single T cell receptor (beta chain). The CDR3 consists of 12 residues. The sample belongs to a study of monozygotic twins with inflammatory bowel disease. No DNA is given; TCRdb re-called the 5' RACE reads and lists each CDR3 protein once. In all, the sample yields 330,000 or so distinct CDR3 sequences. This chain links TRBV12-3 or TRBV12-4 with TRBJ1-1; without DNA, the TCRdb call of TRBD1 cannot be checked. The TCR comes from a human donor with ulcerative colitis or Crohn's disease, or a healthy co-twin of an affected twin (not recorded which). Sequencing was done on a sample of blood. The CDR3 loop reads CASTLSYTEAFF.